These T cell receptor beta chains were read from a single sample in a study of cytomegalovirus exposure and HLA in healthy donors. The protocol was immunoSEQ multiplex PCR, while the TCRdb copy is restricted to in-frame clones and leaves out a portion. This sample has approximately 220,000 clones, with roughly 88% found just once. Sequencing used PBMCs. Receptors were obtained from a boy aged 2 to 10 in good health and CMV-seronegative. CDR3s include the opening cysteine and the closing phenylalanine or tryptophan. Each record gives: J gene, V gene, CDR3 protein.

>TRBJ2-3|TRBV5-1
CASSFLSSALRTDTQYF
>TRBJ1-6|TRBV6-5
CASSSPRSPLHF
>TRBJ1-1|TRBV6-5
CASREGLSSTEAFF
>TRBJ2-1|TRBV6-1
CASSPSGRFNEQFF
>TRBJ2-7|TRBV10-3
CAISENRRGSSYEQYF
>TRBJ2-1|TRBV7-6
CASSLLRVSYNEQFF
>TRBJ2-7|TRBV5-1
CASSPGQGANNEQYF
>TRBJ1-1|TRBV11-2
CASSPSGGWRTEAFF
>TRBJ2-5|TRBV7-2
CASSLVEAGETQYF
>TRBJ1-2|TRBV6-6
CASRTRGQGANYGYTF
>TRBJ2-2|TRBV13
CASSQGLAGWNTGELFF
>TRBJ1-2|TRBV5-1
CASSLAGGHGGYTF
>TRBJ2-3|TRBV5-1
CASSSGLAGAVGTDTQYF
>TRBJ2-3|TRBV5-1
CASSLLAGGQDTQYF
>TRBJ1-5|TRBV19
CASSMWQGAVQPQHF
>TRBJ2-7|TRBV11-2
CASSLSQDYEQYF
>TRBJ1-1|TRBV7-9
CASSFGITEAFF